The count of the clone carrying this T cell receptor (beta chain) is one. The CDR3 length is 16 residues. Germline V CDR1 and CDR2: MNHEY, SVGAGI. The ends were cut back, 2 bases at V and 4 bases at J, with 18 bases in the middle. These data belong to a study of blood T cell repertoires in COVID-19. Study-level information: COVID-19 samples collected from the United States, Italy and Spain covered acute and convalescent phases. Nucleic acid was either cDNA or gDNA, and it came from T cells, B-cell-depleted T cells, or PBMCs.

Authors' processing steps: By means of reference gene primer amplification, nucleated cell counts were estimated. Profiling relied on immunoSEQ multiplex PCR, and the TCRdb table lists in-frame clones only, not all of them. From that table come the V and J calls and clone size; the DNA was used to work out D and trimming. The sample yields about 81,000 clones, 91% seen once. The sequenced sample consisted of peripheral blood. The TCR originated in a woman aged 45-60 years in a cohort sampled during active COVID-19. The chain has TRBV6-5 and TRBJ2-7, with D possibly TRBD2 on 6 matching bases. CDR3 sequence (DNA): TGTGCCAGCAGTTACACGGGGGTACGGCCTGCGTACGAGCAGTACTTC. The encoded protein is CASSYTGVRPAYEQYF.